The rows below give T cell receptor beta chains drawn from one sample of a study of tumor and adjacent non-tumor tissue in lung cancer. TCRdb re-called the multiplex PCR reads with MiXCR, one entry per CDR3 protein. The table has around 74,000 distinct CDR3 sequences, roughly 70% seen once. The sample comprised lung tumor tissue. These receptors came from a woman in her 70s with non-small cell lung cancer. CDR3s include the opening cysteine and the closing phenylalanine or tryptophan. The order of the fields is D gene, clone size, V gene, J gene, CDR3 DNA, CDR3 protein. The D gene is left open where the match is weak. The size field is filled for only some rows; it gives once, few, many or a size class.

d_call: TRBD2
clone_size: .
v_call: TRBV6-1
j_call: TRBJ2-1
cdr3_nt: TGTGCCAGCAGTGTTGGGACTACCTACAATGAGCATTTCTTC
cdr3_aa: CASSVGTTYNEHFF

d_call: .
clone_size: .
v_call: TRBV29-1
j_call: TRBJ2-3
cdr3_nt: TGCAGCGTTGTTGGCGGGGCCACAGATACGCAGTATTTT
cdr3_aa: CSVVGGATDTQYF

d_call: TRBD1
clone_size: once
v_call: TRBV12-3/TRBV12-4
j_call: TRBJ2-1
cdr3_nt: TGTGCCAGCAGTCCCCCGGGACAGTGGGATAATGGGCAGTTCTTC
cdr3_aa: CASSPPGQWDNGQFF

d_call: TRBD1
clone_size: .
v_call: TRBV5-5
j_call: TRBJ2-7
cdr3_nt: TGTGCCATCAGATTACGGACAGGCTCTTACGAGCAGTACTTC
cdr3_aa: CAIRLRTGSYEQYF

d_call: .
clone_size: .
v_call: TRBV11-2
j_call: TRBJ2-1
cdr3_nt: TGTGCCAGCAGGCCCAGACATGGTACCTCATACAATGTACAGTTCTTC
cdr3_aa: CASRPRHGTSYNVQFF

d_call: .
clone_size: .
v_call: TRBV29-1
j_call: TRBJ1-4
cdr3_nt: TGCAGCGCCGGACAGTGGGGGACTAATAAAAAACCGTTTTTT
cdr3_aa: CSAGQWGTNKKPFF

d_call: TRBD1
clone_size: .
v_call: TRBV28
j_call: TRBJ1-5
cdr3_nt: TGTGCCAGCAGTTGGGAGGGACAGGGCCGTGGTCCCCAGCATTTT
cdr3_aa: CASSWEGQGRGPQHF

d_call: .
clone_size: .
v_call: TRBV4-1
j_call: TRBJ2-1
cdr3_nt: TGCGCCAGCAGCCAATGTCAGAGCTACAATGAGCAGTTCTTC
cdr3_aa: CASSQCQSYNEQFF

d_call: TRBD2
clone_size: many
v_call: TRBV28
j_call: TRBJ2-3
cdr3_nt: TGTAGCACAGGACGGGAGGGTACGCAGTATTTT
cdr3_aa: CSTGREGTQYF

d_call: TRBD1
clone_size: many
v_call: TRBV28
j_call: TRBJ2-7
cdr3_nt: TGTGCCAGCAGACCTCGACAGGGGACCTACGAGCAGTACTTC
cdr3_aa: CASRPRQGTYEQYF

d_call: .
clone_size: many
v_call: TRBV29-1
j_call: TRBJ2-1
cdr3_nt: TGCAGCGTTGAGAGGGGGTACAATGAGCAGTTCTTC
cdr3_aa: CSVERGYNEQFF

d_call: .
clone_size: once
v_call: TRBV10-2
j_call: TRBJ2-7
cdr3_nt: TGCGCCAGTACTGCGCTAGCGCTTGGTCGACAGCAGTACTTC
cdr3_aa: CASTALALGRQQYF

d_call: .
clone_size: medium-sized
v_call: TRBV12-3/TRBV12-4
j_call: TRBJ1-1
cdr3_nt: TGTGCCAGCACTGGACGGGGGTCGCCTTTCTTT
cdr3_aa: CASTGRGSPFF

d_call: TRBD2
clone_size: many
v_call: TRBV4-2
j_call: TRBJ2-1
cdr3_nt: TGTGCCAGCAGCCAGGAACTAGCGGGAGGGCGCAATGAGCAGTTCTTC
cdr3_aa: CASSQELAGGRNEQFF

d_call: .
clone_size: once
v_call: TRBV5-4
j_call: TRBJ2-3
cdr3_nt: TGTGCCAGCAGCTTGTATAGCGGAAGCACAGGTACGCAGTATTTT
cdr3_aa: CASSLYSGSTGTQYF

d_call: .
clone_size: .
v_call: TRBV28
j_call: TRBJ2-7
cdr3_nt: TGTGCCAGCAGTTTTGACTTAACCTACGAGCGGTACTTC
cdr3_aa: CASSFDLTYERYF

d_call: TRBD1
clone_size: .
v_call: TRBV10-1
j_call: TRBJ2-2
cdr3_nt: TGCGCCAGCAGTGACAGGGGGTTGGCCGGGGAGATGTTTTTT
cdr3_aa: CASSDRGLAGEMFF

d_call: TRBD2
clone_size: .
v_call: TRBV4-1
j_call: TRBJ2-1
cdr3_nt: TGCGCCAGCAGTCAAGACCCTGGATCTAGCGGGACTACCTACAGTGAGCAGTTCTTC
cdr3_aa: CASSQDPGSSGTTYSEQFF

d_call: .
clone_size: few
v_call: TRBV6-5
j_call: TRBJ2-7
cdr3_nt: TGTGCCAGTAGTTATTGGGGGGCCTCAAGCAACGAGCAGTACTTC
cdr3_aa: CASSYWGASSNEQYF

d_call: .
clone_size: medium-sized
v_call: TRBV5-1
j_call: TRBJ1-1
cdr3_nt: TGCGCCAGCAGCGACACAGTAATCACTGAAGCTTTCTTT
cdr3_aa: CASSDTVITEAFF

d_call: .
clone_size: few
v_call: TRBV7-2
j_call: TRBJ1-3
cdr3_nt: TGTGCCAGCAGCGCCGACGGCTCTGGAAACACCATATATTTT
cdr3_aa: CASSADGSGNTIYF

d_call: .
clone_size: few
v_call: TRBV5-1
j_call: TRBJ2-1
cdr3_nt: TGCGCCAGCAGCAGATTCCGGGACGGAATGACCTACAATGAGCAGTTCTTC
cdr3_aa: CASSRFRDGMTYNEQFF

d_call: .
clone_size: many
v_call: TRBV10-3
j_call: TRBJ2-2
cdr3_nt: TGTGCCATCAGTGAGATACGGGAGCGCACCGGGGAGCTGTTTTTT
cdr3_aa: CAISEIRERTGELFF